This T cell receptor beta chain was profiled in a study of T cell repertoires in cytomegalovirus infection. Study information: Both a matching HLA type and CMV infection were indicated by public TCR beta signatures. General observations from the study: Summed public TCR beta family frequency identified CMV carriers bearing the relevant HLA.

The V gene end was trimmed by 8 bases and the J gene end by 6 bases; junction bases not matched to a gene: 11. Germline assignment: CDR1 KGHDR and CDR2 SFDVKD. The CDR3 loop spans 15 amino acids. TCRdb re-analysed the reads in MiXCR, keeping a single row per CDR3 protein. Found here are 450,000 to 650,000 distinct CDR3 sequences, under 45% of them singletons; the top ten hold 48%. A word on this clonotype: Its antigen is undetermined.

Sequenced material: cultured PBMCs, taken from culture after CMV antigen stimulation. V gene TRBV24-1 combines with J gene TRBJ1-5, with TRBD1 identical over 8 bases. This receptor was taken from a human donor in good health (CMV status not recorded). Some clones in this sample may be carry-over from other donors' samples. CDR3 bases: TGTGCCACCAACACAAACCGACAGGGGAGTCAGCCCCAGCATTTT. Protein: CATNTNRQGSQPQHF.